The T cell receptor (beta chain) under discussion was sequenced for a study of blood T cell repertoires in COVID-19. Looking at the study overall: The origin of the acute and convalescent COVID-19 samples was the United States, Italy and Spain.

Data came from immunoSEQ multiplex PCR; TCRdb stores just in-frame clones and leaves some out. Of roughly 130,000 clones in the sample, around 80% were seen once. This clone has just one count. This CDR3 is built from 14 residues. Germline loops: CDR1 SQVTM, CDR2 ANQGSEA. Trimming cost V 4 bases and J 4 bases; bases outside gene matches: 6. The sequenced sample was peripheral blood. This chain uses TRBV29-1 with TRBJ2-2; 7 nucleotides agree with TRBD2. The receptor comes from an elderly man with acute or convalescent COVID-19. The CDR3 sequence is CSVAPTSLTGELFF. CDR3 coding DNA: TGCAGCGTTGCTCCGACTAGCCTCACCGGGGAGCTGTTTTTT.